The 8 T cell receptor beta chains reported below all come from one sample, sequenced in a study of post-analysis software for immune sequencing data. Study conclusions and caveats: In patients, TRBV5-6, TRBV5-1 and TRBV20-1 belonged to roughly 5 TRBV segments found more frequently than in controls.

Unique-molecular-identifier-tagged TCR beta cDNA libraries were used. A single record per CDR3 protein comes from TCRdb applying MiXCR to the PCR reads. The sample contains approximately 770,000 distinct CDR3 sequences, 35% to 55% of which appear only once. Their antigens are not known. Sequenced sample: blood. The receptors were sampled from a girl aged 10 to 17 with multiple sclerosis.

The gene calls are TRBV5-1 and TRBJ1-1; 7 nucleotides align to TRBD1. The CDR3 contains 15 residues. Germline V gene data show CDR1 as SGHRS and CDR2 as YFSETQ. After removal of 2 bases from V and 8 bases from J, the junction contained 12 bases not matched to a gene. The CDR3 DNA is TGCGCCAGCAGCTTTTGGAGGGGGCCGGCTGAGGAAGCTTTCTTT. Amino acid sequence: CASSFWRGPAEEAFF.

The J gene is TRBJ1-2, the V gene TRBV7-9, with no clear D. Looked up from germline, CDR1 is SEHNR and CDR2 is FQNEAQ (reference sequence). The V end was cut by 1 base, the J end by 0 bases, with 9 bases between. The CDR3 covers 15 residues. The CDR3 loop is CASSLGWAANYGYTF. As DNA, the CDR3 is TGTGCCAGCAGCTTAGGGTGGGCGGCTAACTATGGCTACACCTTC.

The CDR3 region has the DNA TGTGCCAGCAGTTGGGGGGTGAACACTGAAGCTTTCTTT. It is translated as CASSWGVNTEAFF. The V and J genes are TRBV6-6 and TRBJ1-1; TRBD1 is a possible D gene (5 bases). The length of the CDR3 is 13 residues. The germline gives CDR1 MNHNY, CDR2 SVGAGI (reference sequence). V lost 4 bases, J lost 0 bases, and 6 bases lay in between.

The CDR3, as DNA: TGCGCCAGCAGCCGCCTAGGGGAAACTAATGAAAAACTGTTTTTT. Translation: CASSRLGETNEKLFF. The rearrangement joins TRBV4-1 to TRBJ1-4; D is possibly TRBD1 (5 bases). Germline V CDR1 and CDR2: MGHRA, YSYEKL. V dropped 4 bases and J dropped 1 base, with 10 bases sitting between them. The CDR3 has 15 amino acids.

This chain joins TRBV4-1 and TRBJ1-2; no clear D gene. With 1 base removed from V and 3 bases from J, the gap between germline ends came to 9 bases. The CDR3 sequence is 14 residues long. Looked up from germline, CDR1 is MGHRA and CDR2 is YSYEKL. The CDR3, as DNA: TGCGCCAGCAGCCAAGGGGGTCTGGACTATGGCTACACCTTC. Protein sequence: CASSQGGLDYGYTF.

This clonotype turned up a few times. The chain employs TRBV6-5 and TRBJ2-1, with 14 positions matching TRBD2. Germline lookup yields CDR1 MNHEY and CDR2 SVGAGI. This CDR3 is 15 amino acids long. The junction had 7 bases not matched to a gene; V was cut back by 6 bases and J by 9 bases. The CDR3 region is CASRRTSGRFSEQFF. The CDR3 coding sequence is TGTGCCAGCAGACGGACTAGCGGGAGGTTCAGTGAGCAGTTCTTC.

The V call is TRBV25-1, the J call TRBJ1-2; possible D gene TRBD1, 5 bases. Germline CDR1 is MGHDK and CDR2 is SYGVNS. Trimming shortened V by 1 base and J by 2 bases, and 11 bases separated the two germline ends. This CDR3 spans 15 amino acids. The CDR3 DNA reads as TGTGCCAGCAGTGAATGGAGGGGCGGAAACTATGGCTACACCTTC. It yields the protein CASSEWRGGNYGYTF.

This clonotype was detected a few times. V and J are TRBV9 and TRBJ2-5; possibly TRBD2 for D (5 bases). The end of the DNA fits TRBJ2-7 better, so the J call may be wrong. CDR3 size: 10 residues. Germline CDR1 SGDLS, CDR2 YYNGEE. The CDR3 spells CASNGDEQYF. DNA of the CDR3: TGTGCCAGCAACGGGGACGAGCAGTACTTC.